Below, 7 T cell receptor beta chains from the same sample are listed, as sequenced in a study of regulatory T cells in long-lasting Graves disease. Regarding time point: persistent/refractory GD, antithyroid drugs over 5 years with positive TRAb. PBMCs provided the RNA from which the TCR library was made. Construction of the TCR beta libraries employed iRepertoire HTBI primers in conjunction with Arm-PCR of CDR3 regions. TCRdb independently ran MiXCR on the multiplex PCR reads; one entry per CDR3 protein. The top ten hold approximately 28% of the sample, which has some 330,000 distinct CDR3 sequences, roughly 25% seen once. The starting material was peripheral blood mononuclear cells (PBMCs), obtained when the disease was refractory, from a patient treated with antithyroid drugs. The receptors were sampled from a woman aged 40 to 49 with Graves disease.

This rearrangement joins TRBV7-9 to TRBJ1-1; D may be TRBD1 (6 bases). The V end was cut by 5 bases, the J end by 7 bases, with 17 bases between. Germline V gene sequence: CDR1 SEHNR, CDR2 FQNEAQ (reference sequence). There are 14 residues in the CDR3. The CDR3 protein is CASSRDIGNGEAFF. The CDR3 region has the DNA TGTGCCAGCAGCCGGGACATCGGTAATGGTGAAGCTTTCTTT.

A note on this clonotype: A much bigger clone sits one base away, suggesting this may be a read error. The chain couples TRBV15 to TRBJ1-1, with D hard to call. Trimming removed 2 bases from V and 5 bases from J, with 12 bases in between. Germline values: CDR1 LNHNV, CDR2 YYDKDF (reference sequence). The CDR3 covers 14 residues. CDR3 sequence reads: CATSRYLRGTEAFF. The CDR3 DNA follows: TGTGCCACCAGCAGATATCTACGGGGAACTGAAGCTTTCTTT.

This clonotype was counted a few times. The chain recombines TRBV28 with TRBJ2-7, with 10 bases identical to TRBD2. The junction had 16 bases not matched to a gene; V was cut back by 6 bases and J by 2 bases. This CDR3 contains 18 residues. Germline V gene data show CDR1 as MDHEN and CDR2 as SYDVKM. Written as DNA, the CDR3 is TGTGCCAGCAGCCCGCTTAGCGGGAGGCCCGAACGAACCTACGAGCAGTACTTC. Its protein is CASSPLSGRPERTYEQYF. The whole variable domain, remainder taken from reference TRBV28 and TRBJ2-7, is DVKVTQSSRYLVKRTGEKVFLECVQDMDHENMFWYRQDPGLGLRLIYFSYDVKMKEKGDIPEGYSVSREKKERFSLILESASTNQTSMYLCASSPLSGRPERTYEQYFGPGTRLTVT.

The sample holds many counts of this clonotype. The rearrangement joins TRBV28 to TRBJ2-5, with 7 positions matching TRBD2. In germline, CDR1 is MDHEN, CDR2 SYDVKM. The junction had 9 bases not matched to a gene; V was cut back by 3 bases and J by 5 bases. The CDR3 is made up of 15 amino acids. In DNA, the CDR3 is TGTGCCAGCAGTTTGTGGGCGGGAGTTGGGGAGACCCAGTACTTC. As protein: CASSLWAGVGETQYF.

DNA of the CDR3: TGCAGCGTAACAGGGGGCCCTGGAAACACCATATATTTT. Translating it yields CSVTGGPGNTIYF. V gene TRBV29-1 combines with J gene TRBJ1-3; 9 nucleotides line up with TRBD1. This CDR3 is 13 amino acids long. Germline V gene data show CDR1 as SQVTM and CDR2 as ANQGSEA. The V gene end was trimmed by 6 bases and the J gene end by 2 bases; junction bases not matched to a gene: 2.

This chain connects TRBV4-2 to TRBJ1-4; D is undetermined. The CDR3 is made up of 16 amino acids. Germline V lookup: CDR1 LGHNA, CDR2 YNFKEQ. The V and J ends lost 3 bases and 0 bases respectively, with 11 bases between them. The CDR3, as DNA: TGTGCCAGCAGCCAGCGACACACAGCAACTAATGAAAAACTGTTTTTT. It is translated as CASSQRHTATNEKLFF.

This clonotype showed up many times. This sequence joins TRBV15 and TRBJ2-2; TRBD2 matches at 7 bases. Germline CDR1 reads LNHNV; CDR2 reads YYDKDF (reference sequence). This CDR3 is 13 amino acids long. With V trimmed by 6 bases and J by 6 bases, 4 bases remained unmatched. CDR3 sequence (DNA): TGTGCCACCAGGACTAGCTTTCCCGGGGAGCTGTTTTTT. Amino acids: CATRTSFPGELFF.